These 15 T cell receptor beta chains originate from one sample sequenced in a study of T cell responses to AZD1222 COVID-19 vaccine. Sequencing was performed with immunoSEQ multiplex PCR; in TCRdb, only in-frame clones are kept and a portion is missing. The profile shows 95,000 to 150,000 clones, 92% of them singletons. The starting material was peripheral blood, obtained on day 0 of AZD1222 vaccination. The receptors were sampled from an adult in good health.

The genes are TRBV10-2 and TRBJ1-2, with D tentatively TRBD1 (5 bases). V gave up 7 bases and J gave up 8 bases, with 17 bases separating them. The length of the CDR3 is 13 residues. The germline V gene encodes CDR1 WSHSY and CDR2 SAAADI. CDR3 region: CASTPTGWGGYTF. In DNA form, the CDR3 reads TGCGCCAGCACCCCCACAGGCTGGGGAGGCTACACCTTC.

This chain links TRBV7-9 with TRBJ2-1, with 8 bases matching TRBD2. After removal of 4 bases from V and 15 bases from J, the junction contained 14 bases not matched to a gene. CDR1 is SEHNR and CDR2 is FQNEAQ in the germline V gene (reference sequence). This CDR3 contains 14 residues. The DNA of the CDR3 is TGTGCCAGCAGCTCTGAAGGGCGGGAGGCCATACGGTTCTTC. Translating it yields CASSSEGREAIRFF.

The rearrangement uses TRBV20-1 and TRBJ1-5; TRBD1 might be the D (5 bases). The CDR3 sequence is 13 residues long. Germline assignment: CDR1 DFQATT and CDR2 SNEGSKA (reference sequence). Trimming pared 3 bases from V and 6 bases from J, leaving 12 bases between. The CDR3 loop reads CSASMGVGQPQHF. CDR3 nucleotide sequence: TGCAGTGCTAGTATGGGGGTTGGTCAGCCCCAGCATTTT.

This clone was seen once. V gene TRBV7-9 combines with J gene TRBJ2-7; maybe TRBD1 (5 bases). In germline, CDR1 is SEHNR, CDR2 FQNEAQ (reference sequence). V lost 4 bases to trimming and J lost 7 bases, with 11 bases between them. The CDR3 is made up of 12 amino acids. CDR3 region: CASSSQGLEQYF. In nucleotides, the CDR3 is TGTGCCAGCAGCTCCCAGGGATTGGAGCAGTACTTC.

The V and J genes are TRBV6-5 and TRBJ2-5, with D possibly matching TRBD2 (6 bases). V lost 7 bases, J lost 7 bases, and 22 bases lay in between. The length of the CDR3 is 15 residues. The germline CDR1 and CDR2 sequences are MNHEY and SVGAGI. CDR3 DNA: TGTGCCAGCACCCACTCTACTCGGGAGTCTGGGACCCAGTACTTC. Translation gives CASTHSTRESGTQYF.

The chain joins TRBV7-9 to TRBJ1-6; 7 bases agree with TRBD1. Trimming removed 8 bases from V and 5 bases from J; junction bases left unmatched: 9. The CDR3 is 15 amino acids. The germline V gene has CDR1 SEHNR and CDR2 FQNEAQ (reference sequence). The CDR3 is CASSLLGQDNSPLHF. The CDR3 DNA reads TGTGCCAGCTCCCTCCTCGGACAGGATAATTCACCCCTCCACTTT.

This sequence joins TRBV27 and TRBJ1-4; D remains ambiguous. The CDR3 sequence is 13 residues long. The ends were cut back, 9 bases at V and 3 bases at J, with 11 bases in the middle. Germline V gene sequence: CDR1 MNHEY, CDR2 SMNVEV (reference sequence). The CDR3 sequence: CASTWGANEKLFF. For the CDR3, the DNA is TGTGCCAGTACTTGGGGTGCTAATGAAAAACTGTTTTTT.

V usage is TRBV18 and J usage is TRBJ2-5; a weak D match, TRBD2 (5 bases). Germline CDR1 and CDR2: KGHSH and LQKENI. The CDR3 runs 14 residues. The V end was cut by 8 bases, the J end by 4 bases, with 17 bases between. In DNA, the CDR3 is TGTGCCAGCACCCCCGAGCCGGGGAGAGAGACCCAGTACTTC. Translation gives CASTPEPGRETQYF.

This clone was recorded only once. The V and J genes are TRBV5-6 and TRBJ2-6; D perhaps matches TRBD2 (6 bases). V was pared by 4 bases and J by 0 bases, with 17 bases between. Looked up from germline, CDR1 is SGHDT and CDR2 is YYEEEE. This CDR3 region has 18 residues. The CDR3 nucleotides are TGTGCCAGCAGCACGCCCGGGACTGAGTACTCTGGGGCCAACGTCCTGACTTTC. The encoded protein is CASSTPGTEYSGANVLTF.

The genes are TRBV27 and TRBJ1-1; 9 bases align to TRBD1. Germline V gives CDR1 MNHEY, CDR2 SMNVEV (reference sequence). The CDR3 runs 16 residues. V gave up 6 bases and J gave up 0 bases; unmatched junction bases: 8. This CDR3 is CASRTGTGSMNTEAFF. The CDR3 nucleotides are TGTGCCAGCAGAACCGGGACAGGGAGCATGAACACTGAAGCTTTCTTT.

The chain is built from TRBV5-1 and TRBJ2-3; no reliable D call. This CDR3 comprises 16 residues. Germline lookup yields CDR1 SGHRS and CDR2 YFSETQ. V lost 1 base, J lost 2 bases, and 14 bases lay in between. CDR3 protein: CASSLISTRTTDTQYF. CDR3 nucleotides: TGCGCCAGCAGCTTGATATCCACCCGAACCACAGATACGCAGTATTTT.

On this clone: Mismatch with germline at one junction end may stem from a read error. This chain joins TRBV7-9 and TRBJ2-1; no clear D. CDR3 length equals 8 residues. Germline-derived CDR1 and CDR2 are SEHNR and FQNEAQ (reference sequence). The CDR3 reads CASSSQVF. CDR3 sequence (DNA): TGTGCCAGCAGCTCCCAAGTCTTC.

The chain links TRBV29-1 to TRBJ2-5, with TRBD2 identical over 7 bases. CDR3 length equals 18 residues. CDR1 is SQVTM and CDR2 is ANQGSEA in the germline V gene. V dropped 1 base and J dropped 1; count of bases not matched to a gene: 15. CDR3 nucleotide sequence: TGCAGCGTTGAAGCCCTACGACGGACTAGTAGGGTCCAAGAGACCCAGTACTTC. Translation: CSVEALRRTSRVQETQYF. The full variable domain, rest sourced from reference TRBV29-1 and TRBJ2-5, is SAVISQKPSRDICQRGTSLTIQCQVDSQVTMMFWYRQQPGQSLTLIATANQGSEATYESGFVIDKFPISRPNLTFSTLTVSNMSPEDSSIYLCSVEALRRTSRVQETQYFGPGTRLLVL.

This chain links TRBV19 with TRBJ2-7; D is unclear. The CDR3 extends over 12 amino acids. Looked up from germline, CDR1 is LNHDA and CDR2 is SQIVND (reference sequence). The V end lost 5 bases, the J end lost 0 bases, and 5 bases lay between the germline ends. CDR3 residues: CASSASSYEQYF. CDR3 DNA: TGTGCCAGTAGTGCCTCCTCCTACGAGCAGTACTTC.

The chain couples TRBV4-3 to TRBJ1-2; tentatively, D is TRBD1 (5 bases). The germline V gene has CDR1 LGHNA and CDR2 YSLEER. This CDR3 has 15 residues. Between the trimmed V and J ends, which lost 0 bases and 8 bases, there was a span of 16 bases. The CDR3 DNA follows: TGCGCCAGCAGCCAAGATGCTGCCGGGACGAGGGGCTACACCTTC. Translated: CASSQDAAGTRGYTF.